This T cell receptor beta chain was identified in a study of blood T cell repertoires in COVID-19. Overall study: From the United States, Italy and Spain came samples of acute and convalescent COVID-19.

Germline loops: CDR1 SGHRS, CDR2 YFSETQ. The CDR3 length is 16 residues. V dropped 6 bases and J dropped 7; count of bases not matched to a gene: 17. Produced via immunoSEQ multiplex PCR; TCRdb's table is partial and in-frame only. The repertoire consists of more than 200,000 clones, with less than 90% occurring once and the leading ten covering 4.2%. The chain has TRBV5-1 and TRBJ2-5, with 8 bases that match TRBD1. This clonotype originated in a man aged 55 to 70 with acute or convalescent COVID-19. The sample taken for sequencing was peripheral blood. The CDR3 sequence: CASNIWSGGVLGTQYF. CDR3 DNA sequence: TGCGCCAGCAACATCTGGTCAGGGGGCGTTTTGGGGACCCAGTACTTC.